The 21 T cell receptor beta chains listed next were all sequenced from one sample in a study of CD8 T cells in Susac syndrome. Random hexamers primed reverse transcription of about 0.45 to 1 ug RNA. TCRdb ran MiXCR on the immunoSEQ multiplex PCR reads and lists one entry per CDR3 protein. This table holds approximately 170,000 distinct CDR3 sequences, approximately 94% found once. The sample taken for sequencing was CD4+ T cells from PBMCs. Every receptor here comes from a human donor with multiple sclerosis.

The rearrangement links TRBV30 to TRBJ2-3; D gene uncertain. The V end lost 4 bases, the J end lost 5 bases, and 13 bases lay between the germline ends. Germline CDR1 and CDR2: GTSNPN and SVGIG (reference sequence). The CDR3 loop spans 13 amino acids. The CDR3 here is CAWNRWEKDTQYF. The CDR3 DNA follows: TGTGCCTGGAATCGGTGGGAAAAAGATACGCAGTATTTT. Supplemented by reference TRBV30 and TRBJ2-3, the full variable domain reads SQTIHQWPATLVQPVGSPLSLECTVEGTSNPNLYWYRQAAGRGLQLLFYSVGIGQISSEVPQNLSASRPQDRQFILSSKKLLLSDSGFYLCAWNRWEKDTQYFGPGTRLTVL.

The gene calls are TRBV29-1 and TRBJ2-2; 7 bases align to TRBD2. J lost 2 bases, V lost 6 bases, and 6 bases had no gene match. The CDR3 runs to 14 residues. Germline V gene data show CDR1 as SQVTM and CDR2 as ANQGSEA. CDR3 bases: TGCAGCGTCAGCGGGATGATAAACACCGGGGAGCTGTTTTTT. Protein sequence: CSVSGMINTGELFF.

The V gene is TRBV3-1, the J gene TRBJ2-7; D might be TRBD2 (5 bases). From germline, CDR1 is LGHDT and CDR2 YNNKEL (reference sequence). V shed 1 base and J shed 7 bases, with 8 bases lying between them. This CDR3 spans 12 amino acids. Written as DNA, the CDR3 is TGTGCCAGCAGCCAAGCCGGGGATGAGCAGTACTTC. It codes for CASSQAGDEQYF.

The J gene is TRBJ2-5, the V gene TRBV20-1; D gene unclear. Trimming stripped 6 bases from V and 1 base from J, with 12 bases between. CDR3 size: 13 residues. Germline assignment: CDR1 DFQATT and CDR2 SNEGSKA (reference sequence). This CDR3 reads CSALGPSQETQYF. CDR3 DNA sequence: TGCAGTGCCTTAGGACCCAGCCAAGAGACCCAGTACTTC.

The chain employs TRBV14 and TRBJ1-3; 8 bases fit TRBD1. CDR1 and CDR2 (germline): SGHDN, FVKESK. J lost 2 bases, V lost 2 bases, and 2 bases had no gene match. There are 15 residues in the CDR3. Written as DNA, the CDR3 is TGTGCCAGCAGCCAAACAGGGGGTACTGGAAACACCATATATTTT. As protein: CASSQTGGTGNTIYF. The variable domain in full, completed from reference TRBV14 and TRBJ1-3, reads EAGVTQFPSHSVIEKGQTVTLRCDPISGHDNLYWYRRVMGKEIKFLLHFVKESKQDESGMPNNRFLAERTGGTYSTLKVQPAELEDSGVYFCASSQTGGTGNTIYFGEGSWLTVV.

For the CDR3, the DNA is TGTGCCAGCAGCTTCAATGCTGCGGGGCCCCTCCACTTT. It encodes CASSFNAAGPLHF. This chain links TRBV5-4 with TRBJ1-6; D unresolved. V was pared by 2 bases and J by 13 bases, with 13 bases between. The CDR3 length is 13 residues. Germline V gene data show CDR1 as SGHNT and CDR2 as YYREEE (reference sequence).

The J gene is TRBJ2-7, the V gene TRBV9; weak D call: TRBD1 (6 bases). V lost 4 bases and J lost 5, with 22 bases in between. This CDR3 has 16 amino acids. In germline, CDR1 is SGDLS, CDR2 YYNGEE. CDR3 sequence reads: CASSLRSGTSLHEQYF. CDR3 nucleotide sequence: TGTGCCAGCAGCCTCCGGTCCGGGACATCCCTCCACGAGCAGTACTTC.

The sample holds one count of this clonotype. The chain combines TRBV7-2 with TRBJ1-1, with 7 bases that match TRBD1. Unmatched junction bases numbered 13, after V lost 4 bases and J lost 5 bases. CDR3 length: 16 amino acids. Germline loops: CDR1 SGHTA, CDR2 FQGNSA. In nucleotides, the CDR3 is TGTGCCAGCAGCTCCTCCAGGGGGAAGAGTGTAACTGAAGCTTTCTTT. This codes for CASSSSRGKSVTEAFF.

The CDR3 nucleotides are TGTGCCAGCAGCGCCCGGACTAGCGGGAGTGATACGCAGTATTTT. It codes for CASSARTSGSDTQYF. V and J are TRBV3-1 and TRBJ2-3; 13 nucleotides line up with TRBD2. The ends lost 5 bases at V and 6 bases at J; junction bases unmatched: 5. This CDR3 is 15 amino acids long. Per the germline V gene, CDR1 is LGHDT and CDR2 is YNNKEL (reference sequence).

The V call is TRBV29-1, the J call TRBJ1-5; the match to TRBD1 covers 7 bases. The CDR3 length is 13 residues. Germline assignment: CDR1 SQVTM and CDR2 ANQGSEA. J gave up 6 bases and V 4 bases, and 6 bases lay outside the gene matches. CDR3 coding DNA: TGCAGCGTTGTTCCCTCAGGGGGTCAGCCCCAGCATTTT. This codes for CSVVPSGGQPQHF.

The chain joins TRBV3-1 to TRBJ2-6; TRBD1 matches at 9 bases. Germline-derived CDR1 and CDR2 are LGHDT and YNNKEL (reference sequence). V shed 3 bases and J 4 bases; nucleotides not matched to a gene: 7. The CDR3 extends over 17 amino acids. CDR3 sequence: CASSQGQGFSGANVLTF. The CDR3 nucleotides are TGTGCCAGCAGCCAGGGACAGGGATTTTCCGGGGCCAACGTCCTGACTTTC.

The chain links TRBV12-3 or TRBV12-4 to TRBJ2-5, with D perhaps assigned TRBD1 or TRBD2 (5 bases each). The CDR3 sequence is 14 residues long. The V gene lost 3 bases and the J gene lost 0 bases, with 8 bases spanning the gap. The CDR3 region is CASSLRGNQETQYF. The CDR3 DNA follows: TGTGCCAGCAGTTTGAGGGGCAACCAAGAGACCCAGTACTTC.

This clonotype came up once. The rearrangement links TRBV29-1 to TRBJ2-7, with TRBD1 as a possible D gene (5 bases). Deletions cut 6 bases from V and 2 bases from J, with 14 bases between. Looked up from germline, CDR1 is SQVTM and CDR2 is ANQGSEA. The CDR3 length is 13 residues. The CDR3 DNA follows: TGCAGCGTACTTGAGGACACCGCCTACGAGCAGTACTTC. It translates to CSVLEDTAYEQYF.

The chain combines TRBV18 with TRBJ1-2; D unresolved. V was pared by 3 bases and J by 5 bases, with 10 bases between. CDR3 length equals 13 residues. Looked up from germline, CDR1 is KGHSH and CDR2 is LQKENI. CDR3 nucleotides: TGTGCCAGCTCACCGACGGAGCGATATGGCTACACCTTC. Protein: CASSPTERYGYTF.

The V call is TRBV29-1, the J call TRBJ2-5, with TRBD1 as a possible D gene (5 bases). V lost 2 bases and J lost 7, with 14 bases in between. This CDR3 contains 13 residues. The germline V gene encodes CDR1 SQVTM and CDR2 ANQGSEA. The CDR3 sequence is CSVEKTVGVTQYF. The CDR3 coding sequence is TGCAGCGTTGAAAAGACGGTAGGGGTGACCCAGTACTTC.

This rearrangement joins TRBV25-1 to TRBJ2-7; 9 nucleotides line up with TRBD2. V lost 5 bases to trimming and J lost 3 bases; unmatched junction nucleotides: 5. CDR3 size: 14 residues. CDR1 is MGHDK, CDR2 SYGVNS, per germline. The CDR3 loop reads CASSSAGGHYEQYF. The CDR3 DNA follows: TGTGCCAGCAGTTCCGCGGGAGGGCACTACGAGCAGTACTTC.

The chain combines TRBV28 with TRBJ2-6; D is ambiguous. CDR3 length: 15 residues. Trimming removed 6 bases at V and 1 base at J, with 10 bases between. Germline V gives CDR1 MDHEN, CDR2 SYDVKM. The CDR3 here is CASSRRASGANVLTF. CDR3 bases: TGTGCCAGCAGCAGAAGGGCTTCTGGGGCCAACGTCCTGACTTTC.

The CDR3 region is CASSHGQGLYEQFF. The DNA for the CDR3 is TGTGCCAGCAGCCACGGACAGGGGTTGTATGAGCAGTTCTTC. V usage is TRBV3-1 and J usage is TRBJ2-1, with 9 bases lining up with TRBD1. The CDR3 runs to 14 residues. With V trimmed by 3 bases and J by 8 bases, 5 bases remained unmatched. CDR1 and CDR2 (germline): LGHDT, YNNKEL (reference sequence).

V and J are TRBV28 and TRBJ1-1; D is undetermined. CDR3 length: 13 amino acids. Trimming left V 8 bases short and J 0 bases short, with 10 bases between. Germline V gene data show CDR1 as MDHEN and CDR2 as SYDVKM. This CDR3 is CASAGPMNTEAFF. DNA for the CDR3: TGTGCCAGCGCCGGACCCATGAACACTGAAGCTTTCTTT.

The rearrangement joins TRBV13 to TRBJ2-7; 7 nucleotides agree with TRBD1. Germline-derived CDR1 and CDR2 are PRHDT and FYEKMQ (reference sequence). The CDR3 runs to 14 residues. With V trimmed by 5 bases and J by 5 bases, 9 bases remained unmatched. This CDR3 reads CASSARTGGDEQYF. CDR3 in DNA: TGTGCCAGCAGCGCCCGGACAGGCGGCGACGAGCAGTACTTC.

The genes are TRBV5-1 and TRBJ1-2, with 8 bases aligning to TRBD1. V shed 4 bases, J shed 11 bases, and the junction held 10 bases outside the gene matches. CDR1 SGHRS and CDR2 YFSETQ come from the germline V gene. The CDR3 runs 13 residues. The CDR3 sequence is CASSPVDREGYTF. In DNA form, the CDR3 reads TGCGCCAGCAGCCCGGTGGACAGGGAAGGTTACACCTTC.